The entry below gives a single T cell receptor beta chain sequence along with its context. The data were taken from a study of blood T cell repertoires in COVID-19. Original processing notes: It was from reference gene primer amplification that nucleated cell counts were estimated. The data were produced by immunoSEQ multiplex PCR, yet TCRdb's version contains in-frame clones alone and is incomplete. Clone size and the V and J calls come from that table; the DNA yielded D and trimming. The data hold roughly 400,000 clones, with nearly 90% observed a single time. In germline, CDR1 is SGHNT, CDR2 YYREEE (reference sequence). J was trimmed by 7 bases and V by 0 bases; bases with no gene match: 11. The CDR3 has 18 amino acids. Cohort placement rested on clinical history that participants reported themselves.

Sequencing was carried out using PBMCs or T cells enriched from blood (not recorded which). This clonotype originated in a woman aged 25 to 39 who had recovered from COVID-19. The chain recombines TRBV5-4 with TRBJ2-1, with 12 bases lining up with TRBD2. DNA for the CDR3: TGTGCCAGCAGCTTGGTGACTCTAGCGGGGGGGCCGGGTAATGAGCAGTTCTTC. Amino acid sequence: CASSLVTLAGGPGNEQFF.